This paragraph reports one TCR beta chain. Its antigen remains unknown. These data originate in a study of PD-1 blockade in classical Hodgkin lymphoma. Background on the study: Patients were dosed intravenously with nivolumab at 3 mg/kg every 2 weeks. General study points: Why the repertoires differ is still unclear, perhaps disease activity or prior therapy. Complete responders' baseline diversity resembled that of newly diagnosed patients. Reports described newly diagnosed patients as having lower baseline TCR diversity than healthy donors.

Profiling relied on immunoSEQ multiplex PCR, and the TCRdb table lists in-frame clones only, not all of them. The sample carries over 85,000 clones, approximately 94% recorded once. Indicated time point: cycle 4 day 1 (C4D1), after five to seven weeks of nivolumab. Brentuximab vedotin exposure varied, and every patient relapsed after autologous stem cell transplantation. The material sequenced was peripheral blood mononuclear cells (PBMCs), taken before the fourth cycle of nivolumab. The sequence was obtained from a human donor with classical Hodgkin lymphoma.

The CDR3 spells CASSALDRGYEQYF. The CDR3 DNA reads TGTGCCAGCAGCGCCTTGGACAGGGGCTACGAGCAGTACTTC. This rearrangement joins TRBV9 to TRBJ2-7; 9 bases are shared with TRBD1. The germline CDR1 and CDR2 sequences are SGDLS and YYNGEE. CDR3 size: 14 residues. V lost 3 bases and J lost 3; bases outside the gene matches: 4. Full variable domain (rest looked up from reference TRBV9 and TRBJ2-7): DSGVTQTPKHLITATGQRVTLRCSPRSGDLSVYWYQQSLDQGLQFLIQYYNGEERAKGNILERFSAQQFPDLHSELNLSSLELGDSALYFCASSALDRGYEQYFGPGTRLTVT.